A single sample is the source of the 22 T cell receptor beta chains below, sequenced in a study of spatial heterogeneity in lung cancer. Regarding time point: sample taken at primary tumor resection. The authors sequenced whole RNA from tumor, nontumor lung or frozen PBMC without sorting. Each CDR3 protein is one row after TCRdb ran MiXCR on the 5' RACE reads. The sample holds about 42,000 distinct CDR3 sequences, roughly 7% seen once. The input for sequencing was PBMCs, taken at surgery. Receptors were obtained from a female donor with early-stage non-small cell lung cancer.

The table lists this clonotype with many counts. The chain uses TRBV11-2 and TRBJ2-5; D gene ambiguous. Germline CDR1 SGHAT, CDR2 FQNNGV. Trimming cost V 7 bases and J 9 bases, with 12 bases left between them. This CDR3 has 11 residues. As DNA, the CDR3 is TGTGCCAGCAAGATGACGGTGGCCCAGTACTTC. Translating gives CASKMTVAQYF.

This clonotype was detected a few times. The gene calls are TRBV6-1 and TRBJ2-2; D is perhaps TRBD1 or TRBD2 (5 bases each). Germline CDR1 is MNHNS and CDR2 is SASEGT. The CDR3 loop spans 14 amino acids. The ends were cut back, 6 bases at V and 7 bases at J, with 15 bases in the middle. The CDR3 region is CASRLGPWGGELFF. The CDR3 DNA sequence: TGTGCCAGCAGACTGGGACCTTGGGGCGGGGAGCTGTTTTTT.

This clonotype has a count of ten or more. The J gene is TRBJ2-3, the V gene TRBV10-3; the match to TRBD2 covers 15 bases. J lost 2 bases, V lost 6 bases, and 3 bases had no gene match. Germline V gene sequence: CDR1 ENHRY, CDR2 SYGVKD. This CDR3 is 16 amino acids long. This CDR3 reads CAIRGTSGGPTDTQYF. The DNA of the CDR3 is TGTGCCATCAGGGGGACTAGCGGGGGGCCCACAGATACGCAGTATTTT.

The V call is TRBV5-1, the J call TRBJ2-5; tentative D call: TRBD2 (6 bases). The CDR3 loop spans 13 amino acids. Per the germline V gene, CDR1 is SGHRS and CDR2 is YFSETQ. Trimming took 4 bases from V and 7 from J, leaving 14 bases between them. Written as DNA, the CDR3 is TGCGCCAGCAGCCCCCAGACCGGGGGGACCCAGTACTTC. It is translated as CASSPQTGGTQYF.

This clonotype was picked up many times. The chain carries TRBV12-3 or TRBV12-4 and TRBJ1-1; maybe TRBD1 (5 bases). V shed 3 bases and J shed 6 bases, with 8 bases lying between them. CDR3 length: 12 residues. CDR3: CASSLGVSEAFF. CDR3 in DNA: TGTGCCAGCAGTTTGGGGGTCTCTGAAGCTTTCTTT.

This clonotype was seen repeatedly, ten times or more. The chain recombines TRBV6-5 with TRBJ1-1, with D unresolved. The CDR3 loop spans 14 amino acids. Trimming shortened V by 0 bases and J by 1 base, and 6 bases separated the two germline ends. Germline V gives CDR1 MNHEY, CDR2 SVGAGI. The CDR3 region is CASSYSDENTEAFF. CDR3 nucleotides: TGTGCCAGCAGTTACTCCGACGAGAACACTGAAGCTTTCTTT.

This clonotype was detected a few times. The chain carries TRBV28 and TRBJ1-6; D gene unclear. CDR1 MDHEN and CDR2 SYDVKM come from the germline V gene. The CDR3 is 14 residues long. Trimming removed 7 bases at V and 6 bases at J, with 13 bases between. Here the CDR3 DNA reads TGTGCCAGCACCAAGACGGCACGTAATTCACCCCTCCACTTT. The encoded protein is CASTKTARNSPLHF.

The chain has TRBV20-1 and TRBJ2-7; TRBD1 agrees at 9 bases. The CDR3 loop spans 15 amino acids. The germline V gene encodes CDR1 DFQATT and CDR2 SNEGSKA (reference sequence). Trimming removed 2 bases from V and 3 bases from J; junction bases left unmatched: 8. CDR3 bases: TGCAGTGCTAGATCCCCCGCGACAGGGGGCTACGAGCAGTACTTC. This encodes CSARSPATGGYEQYF.

In DNA form, the CDR3 reads TGTGCCAGCAGCACCCTGGACAGGTCGGTCACTGAAGCTTTCTTT. This translates into CASSTLDRSVTEAFF. The gene calls are TRBV13 and TRBJ1-1; TRBD1 agrees at 7 bases. Germline assignment: CDR1 PRHDT and CDR2 FYEKMQ (reference sequence). The trim removed 5 bases at V and 4 bases at J, leaving 10 bases unmatched. The CDR3 covers 15 residues.

The V and J genes are TRBV27 and TRBJ2-1; no clear D gene. V was trimmed by 3 bases and J by 6 bases, leaving 21 bases between them. Germline CDR1 MNHEY, CDR2 SMNVEV (reference sequence). CDR3 length equals 17 residues. The CDR3 DNA sequence: TGTGCCAGCAGTTTTCGCCCCGCTGTGTCCTCTGCCAATGAGCAGTTCTTC. Protein sequence: CASSFRPAVSSANEQFF.

The chain combines TRBV18 with TRBJ2-1, with TRBD2 identical over 13 bases. Germline V gene lookup returns CDR1 KGHSH and CDR2 LQKENI. The CDR3 is 19 amino acids. With V trimmed by 3 bases and J by 6 bases, 14 bases remained unmatched. CDR3 sequence reads: CASSPVTGVGLAGSNEQFF. CDR3 sequence (DNA): TGTGCCAGCTCACCTGTAACAGGGGTGGGACTAGCGGGATCCAATGAGCAGTTCTTC.

This clonotype was observed at least ten times. The chain couples TRBV6-5 to TRBJ2-4; D gene ambiguous. The CDR3 sequence is 14 residues long. Germline assignment: CDR1 MNHEY and CDR2 SVGAGI. The germline V and J ends were trimmed by 5 bases and 1 base, with 9 bases remaining between them. In DNA, the CDR3 is TGTGCCAGCAGTCTCCTTGGGGCCAAAAACATTCAGTACTTC. Its protein is CASSLLGAKNIQYF.

Only a few counts were recorded for this clonotype. The chain employs TRBV5-1 and TRBJ1-5; D gene ambiguous. Per germline, CDR1 SGHRS and CDR2 YFSETQ. V was cut by 4 bases and J by 5 bases, with 13 bases left in between. This CDR3 is built from 14 residues. The CDR3 region is CASSPDRWDQPQHF. CDR3 bases: TGCGCCAGCAGCCCGGACCGGTGGGATCAGCCCCAGCATTTT.

This clonotype was picked up many times. This sequence joins TRBV4-3 and TRBJ2-3; a possible D gene is TRBD2 (7 bases). The V end lost 2 bases, the J end lost 5 bases, and 17 bases lay between the germline ends. This CDR3 is built from 16 residues. Germline CDR1 reads LGHNA; CDR2 reads YSLEER. The CDR3 DNA sequence: TGCGCCAGCAGCCAAAAGGCGGGGGCCCGGGGAGATACGCAGTATTTT. This gives the protein CASSQKAGARGDTQYF.

This clonotype rates as large (0.1 to 1%). The rearrangement uses TRBV4-3 and TRBJ2-3; 13 bases fit TRBD2. The CDR3 length is 18 residues. The germline gives CDR1 LGHNA, CDR2 YSLEER. Trimming cost V 4 bases and J 0 bases; bases outside gene matches: 7. CDR3 residues: CASSRGTSGVLSTDTQYF. CDR3 bases: TGCGCCAGCAGCCGTGGGACTAGCGGGGTTCTAAGCACAGATACGCAGTATTTT.

This clonotype appeared a few times. CDR3 amino acids: CSTRTSIYEQYF. The CDR3 region has the DNA TGCAGCACCCGGACTAGTATATACGAGCAGTACTTC. V usage is TRBV29-1 and J usage is TRBJ2-7; 7 positions agree with TRBD2. The CDR3 totals 12 residues. Germline V gene data show CDR1 as SQVTM and CDR2 as ANQGSEA. J gave up 4 bases and V 8 bases, and 8 bases lay outside the gene matches.

This clonotype was counted only a few times. The chain carries TRBV10-3 and TRBJ2-1; maybe TRBD2 (6 bases). CDR1 is ENHRY, CDR2 SYGVKD, per germline. Trimming pared 3 bases from V and 9 bases from J, leaving 21 bases between. The CDR3 loop spans 16 amino acids. CDR3 protein: CAISDKAAGLGSEQFF. In DNA, the CDR3 is TGTGCCATCAGTGATAAGGCGGCGGGGTTAGGTAGTGAGCAGTTCTTC.

This clonotype showed up many times. The V call is TRBV6-2 or TRBV6-3, the J call TRBJ1-5, with D hard to call. V was trimmed by 2 bases and J by 0 bases, leaving 14 bases between them. This CDR3 is 17 amino acids long. In germline, CDR1 is MNHEY, CDR2 SVGEGT. As DNA, the CDR3 is TGTGCCAGCAGTTACGGACCCTTTCCCCTTAGCAATCAGCCCCAGCATTTT. This translates into CASSYGPFPLSNQPQHF.

The CDR3 protein is CSARDRGGEQFF. CDR3 nucleotides: TGCAGTGCTAGAGATCGGGGAGGTGAGCAGTTCTTC. V usage is TRBV20-1 and J usage is TRBJ2-1, with D perhaps matching TRBD2 (6 bases). V was pared by 0 bases and J by 9 bases, with 9 bases between. The CDR3 consists of 12 residues. CDR1 DFQATT and CDR2 SNEGSKA come from the germline V gene (reference sequence).

This clonotype has just a few counts. V usage is TRBV7-2 and J usage is TRBJ2-5; D gene unclear. This CDR3 spans 13 amino acids. V lost 2 bases and J 9 bases, leaving 13 bases between the germline ends. Germline values: CDR1 SGHTA, CDR2 FQGNSA. CDR3 residues: CASSLTTGMAQYF. CDR3 DNA: TGTGCCAGCAGCTTAACTACCGGCATGGCCCAGTACTTC.

This clonotype was counted at least ten times. The chain uses TRBV28 and TRBJ2-7, with 8 bases fitting TRBD2. CDR1 MDHEN and CDR2 SYDVKM come from the germline V gene. The V segment lost 2 bases and the J segment 6 bases; nucleotides outside the gene matches: 9. The CDR3 runs 15 residues. CDR3 in DNA: TGTGCCAGCAGTTTAAGTTTCGGGGGGGCAGGCGAGCAGTACTTC. It encodes CASSLSFGGAGEQYF.

The CDR3 is CSARDQARSTDTQYF. The CDR3 nucleotides are TGCAGTGCTAGAGATCAAGCGCGTAGCACAGATACGCAGTATTTT. This sequence joins TRBV20-1 and TRBJ2-3; D remains unclear. The germline gives CDR1 DFQATT, CDR2 SNEGSKA (reference sequence). This CDR3 has 15 residues. The ends were cut back, 0 bases at V and 0 bases at J, with 10 bases in the middle.